Ten or more counts support the clone carrying this TCR beta chain. Other DNA sequences within the sample encode an identical CDR3. The record originates from a study of metastatic and nonmetastatic thyroid tumors. TCRdb reanalyzed the PCR reads via MiXCR. Of some 31,000 clones listed, approximately 15% are singletons. No patient received treatment before thyroid surgery. The sequencing sample was made of blood. The origin of this receptor is a female donor with papillary thyroid cancer or a benign thyroid nodule (not recorded which). Some clones in this sample may be carry-over from other donors' samples.

CDR3 region: CASVSYTLEAFF. In DNA, the CDR3 is TGTGCCTCCGTGTCTTATACTCTCGAAGCTTTCTTT. The chain joins TRBV28 to TRBJ1-1; D gene unclear. The CDR3 has 12 amino acids. Germline loops: CDR1 MDHEN, CDR2 SYDVKM. Trimming pared 11 bases from V and 8 bases from J, leaving 18 bases between.